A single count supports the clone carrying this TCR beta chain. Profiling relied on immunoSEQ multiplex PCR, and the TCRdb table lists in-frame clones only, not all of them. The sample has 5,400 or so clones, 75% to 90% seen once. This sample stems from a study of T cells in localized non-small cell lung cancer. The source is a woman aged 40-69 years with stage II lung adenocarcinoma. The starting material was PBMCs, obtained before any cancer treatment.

This chain's CDR3 is CASSRTGVSSYEQYF. In nucleotides, the CDR3 is TGTGCCAGCAGCCGAACAGGGGTAAGCTCCTACGAGCAGTACTTC. The V and J genes are TRBV7-2 and TRBJ2-7, with 7 bases lining up with TRBD1. Germline CDR1 reads SGHTA; CDR2 reads FQGNSA. Germline trimming cut 5 bases from V and 0 bases from J; bases unmatched to any gene: 7. The CDR3 contains 15 residues.